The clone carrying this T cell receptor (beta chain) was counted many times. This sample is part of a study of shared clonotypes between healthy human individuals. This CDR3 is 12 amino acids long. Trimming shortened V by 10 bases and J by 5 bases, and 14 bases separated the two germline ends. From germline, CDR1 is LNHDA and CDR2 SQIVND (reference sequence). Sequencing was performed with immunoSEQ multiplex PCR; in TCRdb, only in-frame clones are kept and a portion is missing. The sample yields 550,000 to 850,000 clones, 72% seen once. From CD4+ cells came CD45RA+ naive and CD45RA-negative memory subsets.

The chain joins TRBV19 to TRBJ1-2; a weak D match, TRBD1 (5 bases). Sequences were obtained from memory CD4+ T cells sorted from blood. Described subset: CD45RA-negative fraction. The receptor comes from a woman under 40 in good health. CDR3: CATQTALYGYTF. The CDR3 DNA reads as TGTGCCACCCAGACAGCTCTGTATGGCTACACCTTC.